The present T cell receptor (beta chain) was sequenced within a study of spatial heterogeneity in lung cancer. The overall study: Patients with untreated early-stage non-small cell lung cancer, numbering around 72, were the donors. In cases with available follow-up PBMC samples, these were sequenced at a median of roughly two years after resection.

Trimming cost V 1 base and J 2 bases, with 12 bases left between them. There are 15 residues in the CDR3. CDR1 SEHNR and CDR2 FQNEAQ come from the germline V gene (reference sequence). This clonotype came up a few times. Its antigen remains unidentified. All TCR cDNA molecules were individually tagged with a unique molecular identifier. TCRdb reprocessed the 5' RACE reads via MiXCR and lists one record per CDR3 protein. The table records about 120,000 distinct CDR3 sequences, 12% of them present only once. Study-wide results and limits: The study found ubiquitous expanded tumor TCRs in blood more at resection than follow-up.

Described time point: blood at routine non-recurrence follow-up after resection. Frozen PBMC, nontumor lung or tumor provided whole RNA, which was sequenced unsorted. The sequence was obtained from a male donor with early-stage non-small cell lung cancer. Material: PBMCs, obtained at follow-up. This chain links TRBV7-9 with TRBJ2-7; the D gene is possibly TRBD1 (5 bases). The CDR3 region has the DNA TGTGCCAGCAGCTTAGGGGCAGGGATAACCTACGAGCAGTACTTC. As protein: CASSLGAGITYEQYF.